This T cell receptor (beta chain) was profiled in a study of cytomegalovirus exposure and HLA in healthy donors. Study in general: Among about 200 million T cells, an earlier analysis found about 100 million unique TCR beta sequences. An early release of data contained 80 million to 85 million unique TCRs, which came from HLA-typed donors. Whole-study results and caveats: As a later analysis revealed, the rate of TCR association differed by HLA locus, with DRB1 most and HLA-C fewest. In a later analysis, common viral pathogens appeared linked to several of the most significant clusters.

PCR amplification relied on 60 Vbeta primers (plus 13 Jbeta primers). Using immunoSEQ multiplex PCR, the repertoire was profiled, and TCRdb retains in-frame clones only, with some absent. The repertoire holds approximately 100,000 clones, with 74% as singletons. Of note for this clone: The antigen remains undetermined.

The CDR3 contains 13 residues. Germline V lookup: CDR1 MNHEY, CDR2 SVGAGI. The germline V and J ends were trimmed by 7 bases and 5 bases, with 14 bases remaining between them. The chain links TRBV6-5 to TRBJ1-2, with D tentatively TRBD1 (5 bases). The receptor was isolated from a human donor in good health. Sequenced sample: PBMCs. In DNA, the CDR3 is TGTGCCAGCAAACCGGGGACTTCGTATGGCTACACCTTC. It yields the protein CASKPGTSYGYTF.